These T cell receptor beta chains were read from a single sample in a study of identical twins. TCRdb re-called the 5' RACE reads with MiXCR, one entry per CDR3 protein. The table lists a few hundred thousand distinct CDR3 sequences, 20% to 30% of them singletons, with around 3% in the top ten. The same specimen was also included in a second study, on T cells expressing NK-cell markers.

Sequencing was performed on CD4+ T cells sorted from blood. These receptors all stem from a woman under 30 in good health. Both conserved end residues are trimmed from each CDR3.

TRBV18	TRBJ1-3	ASSPGTSGNTIY
TRBV3-1	TRBJ2-3	ASSPFLGGTDTQY
TRBV6-1	TRBJ2-7	ASSQESRAYEQY
TRBV20-1	TRBJ2-1	SAYPGLGNNEQF
TRBV5-6	TRBJ2-5	ASSFPGQQTQY
TRBV25-1	TRBJ2-3	ASSGVAGSTDTQY
TRBV29-1	TRBJ2-5	SVASGDETQY
TRBV20-1	TRBJ2-3	SADGGSTDTQY
TRBV9	TRBJ2-3	ASSVGRDYLTDTQY
TRBV15	TRBJ2-1	ATSRGGGAGNEQF
TRBV15	TRBJ2-5	ATSSSPRREETQY
TRBV12-5	TRBJ2-1	ASGLGRFLAGVGNEQF
TRBV19	TRBJ1-1	ASSRAKDTEAF
TRBV7-9	TRBJ2-5	ASSLATSGSYEETQY
TRBV30	TRBJ2-7	AWNRDQGGEQY
TRBV7-9	TRBJ2-7	ASSRGLAGIPYEQY
TRBV27	TRBJ2-1	ASSSRGLAGSFNEQF
TRBV5-5	TRBJ2-1	ASSLTSEPVLYNEQF
TRBV20-1	TRBJ2-7	SAITSGRSLGGEQY
TRBV20-1	TRBJ1-1	SARPRGTEAF
TRBV5-1	TRBJ2-5	ASSLRGGHQETQY
TRBV3-1	TRBJ1-5	ASSAGTGGAGQPQH
TRBV5-1	TRBJ1-1	ASSPDRDGAF
TRBV29-1	TRBJ1-1	SGLENTEAF
TRBV7-2	TRBJ1-2	ASSLGTATGSYT
TRBV7-9	TRBJ2-7	ASSGTQYEQY
TRBV10-3	TRBJ2-7	AIGQGLGYEQY
TRBV10-3	TRBJ2-3	AITPSGRPDTQY
TRBV9	TRBJ2-2	ASSVGGQSTGELF
TRBV3-1	TRBJ2-1	ASSQFSVGTYNEQF
TRBV20-1	TRBJ2-7	SARRLAGTSYEQY
TRBV20-1	TRBJ1-1	SARWDSMNTEAF
TRBV6-1	TRBJ2-2	ASRDDRSRPGELF
TRBV2	TRBJ2-2	ASSVDWTGELF
TRBV6-6	TRBJ2-3	ASSSRWDTQY
TRBV7-2	TRBJ2-3	ASSLKFGGGNTQY
TRBV7-2	TRBJ2-3	ASGLRTSGSTDTQY
TRBV4-3	TRBJ2-3	ASSQGGSTDTQY
TRBV5-1	TRBJ2-7	ASSLLLGNEQY
TRBV6-2/TRBV6-3	TRBJ1-6	ASRPGGSYNSPLH
TRBV7-2	TRBJ2-1	ASSKRKLYNEQF
TRBV30	TRBJ2-7	AWSGGLAGVPAYEQY
TRBV12-3/TRBV12-4	TRBJ2-5	ASSFRRREGTQY
TRBV9	TRBJ1-2	ASSVATEAYGYT
TRBV15	TRBJ1-2	ATSRADYGYT